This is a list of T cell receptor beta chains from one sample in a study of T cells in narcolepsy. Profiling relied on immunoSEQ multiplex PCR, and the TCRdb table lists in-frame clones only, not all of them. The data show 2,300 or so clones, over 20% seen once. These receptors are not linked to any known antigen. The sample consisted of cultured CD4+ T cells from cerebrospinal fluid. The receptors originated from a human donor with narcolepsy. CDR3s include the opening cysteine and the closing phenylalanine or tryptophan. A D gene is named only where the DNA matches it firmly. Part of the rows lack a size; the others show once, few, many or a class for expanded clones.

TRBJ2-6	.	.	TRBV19	CASSMLGAGANVLTF	TGTGCCAGTAGTATGCTGGGGGCTGGGGCCAACGTCCTGACTTTC
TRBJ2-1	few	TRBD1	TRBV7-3	CASSTATGGNEQFF	TGTGCCAGCAGCACCGCGACAGGGGGCAATGAGCAGTTCTTC
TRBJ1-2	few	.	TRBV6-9	CASSFRTGNYGYTF	TGTGCCAGCAGTTTTCGGACGGGGAACTATGGCTACACCTTC
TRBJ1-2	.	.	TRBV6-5	CASRDSLANYGYTF	TGTGCCAGCAGGGACAGTCTAGCTAACTATGGCTACACCTTC
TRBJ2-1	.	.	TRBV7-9	CASSIYQDSKVAPYNEQFF	TGTGCCAGCAGCATATATCAGGATTCGAAAGTGGCTCCCTACAATGAGCAGTTCTTC
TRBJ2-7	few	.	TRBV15	CATKRQGGTNYEQYF	TGTGCCACTAAAAGGCAGGGGGGCACTAACTACGAGCAGTACTTC
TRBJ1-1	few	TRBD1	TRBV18	CASSPSTGENTEAFF	TGTGCCAGCTCACCATCCACAGGGGAGAACACTGAAGCTTTCTTT
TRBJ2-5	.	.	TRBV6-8	CASSYSLGVETQYF	TGTGCCAGCAGTTACTCCCTCGGCGTGGAGACCCAGTACTTC
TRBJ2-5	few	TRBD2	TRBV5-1	CASSLAGTSGGRETQYF	TGCGCCAGCAGCTTGGCCGGGACTAGCGGGGGGCGGGAGACCCAGTACTTC
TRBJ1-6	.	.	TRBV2	CASTEAWYSPLHF	TGTGCCAGCACCGAGGCTTGGTATTCACCCCTCCACTTT
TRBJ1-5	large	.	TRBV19	CASMPAINQPQHF	TGTGCCAGTATGCCAGCGATAAATCAGCCCCAGCATTTT
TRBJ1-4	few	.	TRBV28	CASSFEGTNEKLFF	TGTGCCAGCAGTTTTGAGGGGACTAATGAAAAACTGTTTTTT
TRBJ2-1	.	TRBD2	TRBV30	CAYQSARGISEQFF	TGTGCCTACCAAAGCGCGCGGGGGATCAGTGAGCAGTTCTTC
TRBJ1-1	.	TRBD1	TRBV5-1	CASSLAAGKGAGVNTEAFF	TGCGCCAGCAGCTTGGCCGCCGGGAAGGGGGCGGGAGTGAACACTGAAGCTTTCTTT
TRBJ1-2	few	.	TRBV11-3	CASSLGGYGYTF	TGTGCCAGCAGCCTAGGGGGGTATGGCTACACCTTC
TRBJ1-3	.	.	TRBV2	CASSEENFGNTIYF	TGTGCCAGTTCAGAGGAAAATTTTGGAAACACCATATATTTT
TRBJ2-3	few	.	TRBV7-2	CASSPGQTDTQYF	TGTGCCAGCAGCCCCGGACAGACAGATACGCAGTATTTT
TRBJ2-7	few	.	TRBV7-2	CASSSPGARSYEQYF	TGTGCCAGCAGCTCCCCAGGGGCAAGAAGCTACGAGCAGTACTTC
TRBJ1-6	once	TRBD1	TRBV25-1	CASSGDRFSSYNSPLHF	TGTGCCAGCAGTGGGGACAGGTTTAGCTCCTATAATTCACCCCTCCACTTT
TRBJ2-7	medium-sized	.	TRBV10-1	CASRRKDSSYEQYF	TGCGCCAGCAGAAGAAAGGATAGCTCCTACGAGCAGTACTTC
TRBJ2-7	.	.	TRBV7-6	CASSFSATGSYEQYF	TGTGCCAGCAGCTTTAGCGCGACCGGCTCCTACGAGCAGTACTTC
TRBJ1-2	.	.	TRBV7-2	CASSLETYKGYTF	TGTGCCAGCAGCTTAGAAACATACAAGGGCTACACCTTC
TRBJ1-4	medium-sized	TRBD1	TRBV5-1	CASSRGQGGEKLFF	TGCGCCAGCAGCAGGGGACAGGGGGGTGAAAAACTGTTTTTT
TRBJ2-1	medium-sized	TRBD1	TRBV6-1	CASSERGQDAYNEQFF	TGTGCCAGCAGTGAAAGGGGACAGGATGCTTACAATGAGCAGTTCTTC
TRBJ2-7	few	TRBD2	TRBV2	CASSGGGGRSYEQYF	TGTGCCAGCAGTGGCGGCGGGGGGCGCTCCTACGAGCAGTACTTC
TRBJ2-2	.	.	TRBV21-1	CASSKDKGDREASTGELFF	TGTGCCAGCAGCAAAGATAAGGGGGACAGAGAGGCATCCACCGGGGAGCTGTTTTTT
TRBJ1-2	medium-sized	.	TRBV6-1	CASSEGSGSGYGYTF	TGTGCCAGCAGTGAAGGGTCAGGGAGCGGTTATGGCTACACCTTC
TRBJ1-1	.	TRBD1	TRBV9	CASSLSGTGGTEAFF	TGTGCCAGCAGCCTTTCCGGGACAGGCGGGACTGAAGCTTTCTTT
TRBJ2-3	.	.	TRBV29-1	CSGGPGPPTDTQYF	TGCAGCGGTGGACCGGGACCACCCACAGATACGCAGTATTTT
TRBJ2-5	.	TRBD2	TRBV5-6	CASSPGLAGGWETQYF	TGTGCCAGCAGCCCGGGACTAGCGGGGGGTTGGGAGACCCAGTACTTC
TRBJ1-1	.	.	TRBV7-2	CASSLRGETEAFF	TGTGCCAGCAGCTTACGGGGGGAAACTGAAGCTTTCTTT
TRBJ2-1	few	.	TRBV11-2	CASSLELARFNEQFF	TGTGCCAGCAGCTTAGAGCTAGCCCGTTTTAATGAGCAGTTCTTC
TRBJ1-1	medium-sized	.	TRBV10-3	CAIRLEGSTEAFF	TGTGCCATAAGGTTGGAGGGGTCCACTGAAGCTTTCTTT
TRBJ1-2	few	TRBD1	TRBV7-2	CASSLEPQGGSNYGYTF	TGTGCCAGCAGCTTAGAGCCTCAGGGGGGGTCCAACTATGGCTACACCTTC
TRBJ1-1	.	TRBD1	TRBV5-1	CASSFTGGTEAFF	TGCGCCAGCAGCTTCACAGGGGGCACTGAAGCTTTCTTT
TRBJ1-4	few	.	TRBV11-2	CASSLLGISEKLFF	TGTGCCAGCAGCTTATTGGGGATTAGTGAAAAACTGTTTTTT
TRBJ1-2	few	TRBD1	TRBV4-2	CASSQATGTGKGYTF	TGTGCCAGCAGCCAAGCTACAGGGACAGGGAAGGGCTACACCTTC
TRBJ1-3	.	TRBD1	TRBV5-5	CASSPRGVSGNTIYF	TGTGCCAGCAGCCCCAGGGGGGTGTCTGGAAACACCATATATTTT
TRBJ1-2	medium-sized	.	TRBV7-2	CASSLDRGQRDGYTF	TGTGCCAGCAGCTTAGATCGGGGGCAAAGGGATGGCTACACCTTC
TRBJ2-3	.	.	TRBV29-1	CSVGGPDHTDTQYF	TGCAGCGTTGGGGGGCCGGACCACACAGATACGCAGTATTTT
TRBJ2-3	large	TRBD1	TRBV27	CASSLLGQGGGDTQYF	TGTGCCAGCAGTTTATTGGGACAGGGGGGAGGTGATACGCAGTATTTT
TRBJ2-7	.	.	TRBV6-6	CASRNSYEQYF	TGTGCCAGCAGGAACTCCTACGAGCAGTACTTC
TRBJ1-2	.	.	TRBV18	CASSGGIYGYTF	TGTGCCAGCTCGGGCGGGATTTATGGCTACACCTTC
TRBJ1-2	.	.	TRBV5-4	CASSPFGGVRYGYTF	TGTGCCAGCAGCCCCTTTGGTGGGGTGCGCTATGGCTACACCTTC
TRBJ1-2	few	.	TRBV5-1	CASSLEPGTPSINYGYTF	TGCGCCAGCAGCTTGGAACCCGGGACTCCGTCCATAAACTATGGCTACACCTTC
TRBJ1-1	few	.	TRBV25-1	CASSERGLQGRGTEAFF	TGTGCCAGCAGTGAAAGAGGGTTGCAGGGAAGGGGCACTGAAGCTTTCTTT
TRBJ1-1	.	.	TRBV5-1	CASSLGSGGVNTEAFF	TGCGCCAGCAGCCTAGGATCCGGAGGGGTGAACACTGAAGCTTTCTTT
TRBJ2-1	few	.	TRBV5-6	CASSSGWRNEQFF	TGTGCCAGCAGCTCTGGATGGCGAAATGAGCAGTTCTTC